This TCR beta chain emerged from a study of OX40 agonist ivuxolimab in advanced cancers. Context from the whole study: The costimulatory receptor OX40 (CD134) was targeted by ivuxolimab, a fully human IgG2 agonistic monoclonal antibody. The point of sequencing TCRbeta in the periphery was to test whether ivuxolimab changed TCR sequence diversity and drove clonal T-cell expansion. In the dose-escalation cohort, around four fifths of patients were male, and the mean age was around 60 years, with a range of roughly 20 to 79. Partial responses occurred in three dose-escalation patients, of whom one had hepatocellular carcinoma and two had cutaneous melanoma. Intravenous ivuxolimab was administered to patients every 2 weeks at six dose levels: 0.01, 0.1, 0.3, 1.5, 3 and 10 mg/kg. Patients were allowed to have had prior anti-PD-1, anti-PD-L1 or anti-CTLA-4 therapy, and roughly 40% of the dose-escalation patients had previously received checkpoint inhibitors. The paper describes the monotherapy dose-escalation part (N of about 47 patients) of the phase I trial of ivuxolimab. Of the approximately 50 dose-escalation patients, hepatocellular carcinoma was present in some 19, melanoma in approximately 15, renal cell carcinoma in 9 and head and neck cancer in 9. Results the study describes overall, beyond this receptor: Low levels of normalized T-cell clonal expansion were also seen in some nonresponding patients. At doses of 0.1 to 3.0 mg/kg, clonal expansion of both CD4+ and CD8+ T cells in blood was seen between baseline and week 6. Partial responders in the 0.1-3.0 mg/kg groups had among the lowest normalized peripheral clonal expansion, especially among CD8+ T cells. The antigen specificity of the clonally expanded peripheral T cells was not determined. After ivuxolimab, more expanded clones were found on average in CD8+ T cells than in CD4+ T cells.

This clone was detected only once. What this receptor recognizes is not known. No base-level quality is on record; no much larger clone is a single base apart. Patients with a history of autoimmune disease or receiving systemic immunosuppression were excluded from the trial. Peripheral blood for TCR sequencing was collected from all dose cohorts at baseline, on cycle 4 day 1, and on cycle 7 day 1. The samples were taken from a phase I, first-in-human, multicenter, open-label dose-escalation trial of ivuxolimab. Adults with locally advanced or metastatic head and neck squamous cell, hepatocellular, melanoma or renal cell carcinoma were enrolled in the trial. Before TCR sequencing, CD4+ T cells and CD8+ T cells from peripheral blood were sorted into separate populations. For sequencing of the TCRbeta CDR3 region, genomic DNA was extracted from the sorted cells. TCRbeta CDR3 regions were sequenced using the immunoSEQ Assay. TCRdb provides this immuneACCESS table in a form limited to in-frame rearrangements. Some clones are lacking; in checked studies, under half of them reflect an unresolved V gene, and why the rest are absent is not known. For this sample the table gives 98,000 or so clones, of which 75% to 90% were detected only once. The ten largest clones represent about 0.31% of the sample.

Taken from the germline V gene, the CDR1 and CDR2 loops are SGHVS and FNYEAQ. Its CDR3 holds 13 amino acids, cysteine through phenylalanine. Just CDR3 DNA is preserved here, 39 bases in frame from base 1. V is cut by 1 base and J by 1 base, and the space between the germline ends is 3 bases. Sequencing was performed on CD4+ or CD8+ T cells sorted from blood, taken in a trial of the OX40 agonist ivuxolimab. The sequence was collected from an adult with an advanced solid tumor such as melanoma, head and neck, liver or kidney cancer. This chain is built from TRBV7-6 and TRBJ2-3, with the D gene call left open. In nucleotides, the sequence is TGTGCCAGCAGCTTAGTAGGCACAGATACGCAGTATTTT. Its product reads: CASSLVGTDTQYF.